This TCR beta chain was captured in a study of cytomegalovirus exposure and HLA in healthy donors. V was shortened by 5 bases and J by 1 base, with 11 bases between the two germline ends. There are 14 residues in the CDR3. Germline CDR1 SGHVS, CDR2 FQNEAQ. A multiplex PCR was run with 60 Vbeta primers and 13 Jbeta primers. Some clones are missing from TCRdb's copy, which holds only in-frame ones; the method was immunoSEQ multiplex PCR. The table records roughly 150,000 clones, roughly three quarters of them present only once. The source is a male donor in good health and CMV-seronegative. Sequenced material: PBMCs. This sequence joins TRBV7-8 and TRBJ1-2; D gene ambiguous. The CDR3 DNA reads as TGTGCCAGCAGCAAGAGCACGATTAACTATGGCTACACCTTC. Encoded protein: CASSKSTINYGYTF.